This is a list of T cell receptor beta chains from one sample in a study of T cell responses to AZD1222 COVID-19 vaccine. Profiled with immunoSEQ multiplex PCR; TCRdb holds only in-frame clones, not every one. The sample has 150,000 to 200,000 clones; roughly 92% are singletons. Source: peripheral blood, taken on day 0 of AZD1222 vaccination. The receptors derive from an adult in good health. Both conserved end residues are part of each CDR3. D genes are given only for firm matches. Clone size is given for some rows only: seen once, a few or many times, or a class if the clone is expanded.

D gene: -; V gene: TRBV27; clone size: -; J gene: TRBJ2-5; CDR3 length: 16; CDR3 DNA: TGTGCCAGCAGTTTGGGTTCAGGTGGGGGCGAAGAGACCCAGTACTTC; CDR3 protein: CASSLGSGGGEETQYF
D gene: -; V gene: TRBV15; clone size: -; J gene: TRBJ1-6; CDR3 length: 16; CDR3 DNA: TGTGCCACCAGCAGCGCCTTGGACGTACGTGATTCACCCCTCCACTTT; CDR3 protein: CATSSALDVRDSPLHF
D gene: -; V gene: TRBV6-5; clone size: -; J gene: TRBJ1-1; CDR3 length: 13; CDR3 DNA: TGTGCCAGCAGTTCCTTACAGGGAGGAGACGCTTTCTTT; CDR3 protein: CASSSLQGGDAFF
D gene: TRBD1; V gene: TRBV30; clone size: -; J gene: TRBJ1-4; CDR3 length: 12; CDR3 DNA: TGTGCCTGGAGTCCTCCCAGGGGGCAACTGTTTTTT; CDR3 protein: CAWSPPRGQLFF
D gene: -; V gene: TRBV5-4; clone size: once; J gene: TRBJ2-1; CDR3 length: 19; CDR3 DNA: TGTGCCAGCAGCCTCGGATGGGCGGGACCTACCAGCTCCTACAATGAGCAGTTCTTC; CDR3 protein: CASSLGWAGPTSSYNEQFF
D gene: TRBD2; V gene: TRBV7-9; clone size: -; J gene: TRBJ2-3; CDR3 length: 17; CDR3 DNA: TGTGCCAGCAGCTTAGGGGCTAGCGGGAGATCCACAGATACGCAGTATTTT; CDR3 protein: CASSLGASGRSTDTQYF
D gene: TRBD1; V gene: TRBV19; clone size: -; J gene: TRBJ1-5; CDR3 length: 14; CDR3 DNA: TGTGCCAGTAGTACAGGGGGGGCCGGTCAGCCCCAGCATTTT; CDR3 protein: CASSTGGAGQPQHF
D gene: -; V gene: TRBV7-9; clone size: -; J gene: TRBJ2-7; CDR3 length: 19; CDR3 DNA: TGTGCCAGCAGCTTACGGGGTACTGACCGGCGGGGTTTACTGTACGAGCAGTACTTC; CDR3 protein: CASSLRGTDRRGLLYEQYF
D gene: TRBD1; V gene: TRBV4-2; clone size: -; J gene: TRBJ1-1; CDR3 length: 16; CDR3 DNA: TGTGCCAGCAACGGTACAGGGGCCCGCGTTCGCGCTGAAGCTTTCTTT; CDR3 protein: CASNGTGARVRAEAFF
D gene: -; V gene: TRBV7-3; clone size: -; J gene: TRBJ2-1; CDR3 length: 15; CDR3 DNA: TGTGCCAGCAGCTTAACGAAGGCCTCCTACAATGAGCAGTTCTTC; CDR3 protein: CASSLTKASYNEQFF
D gene: TRBD1; V gene: TRBV5-4; clone size: -; J gene: TRBJ1-1; CDR3 length: 13; CDR3 DNA: TGTGCCAGCGGACGCAGGGGGGACACTGAAGCTTTCTTT; CDR3 protein: CASGRRGDTEAFF
D gene: -; V gene: TRBV7-3; clone size: -; J gene: TRBJ1-1; CDR3 length: 14; CDR3 DNA: TGTGCCAGCAGCTGGGGGGTGCGGAACACTGAAGCTTTCTTT; CDR3 protein: CASSWGVRNTEAFF
D gene: TRBD2; V gene: TRBV7-9; clone size: -; J gene: TRBJ2-3; CDR3 length: 17; CDR3 DNA: TGTGCCAGCAGCCAGACCCCTCTAGCGGGAATAGGAGATACGCAGTATTTT; CDR3 protein: CASSQTPLAGIGDTQYF
D gene: -; V gene: TRBV6-5; clone size: -; J gene: TRBJ1-6; CDR3 length: 14; CDR3 DNA: TGTGCCAGCAGGGAGGGACCTTATAATTCACCCCTCCACTTT; CDR3 protein: CASREGPYNSPLHF
D gene: -; V gene: TRBV28; clone size: -; J gene: TRBJ1-1; CDR3 length: 13; CDR3 DNA: TGTGCCAGCAGCAGTAATGGACGAGCTGAAGCTTTCTTT; CDR3 protein: CASSSNGRAEAFF
D gene: -; V gene: TRBV12-3/TRBV12-4; clone size: -; J gene: TRBJ1-5; CDR3 length: 13; CDR3 DNA: TGTGCCAGCAGTTTACAAGAGGGGCAGCCCCAGCATTTT; CDR3 protein: CASSLQEGQPQHF